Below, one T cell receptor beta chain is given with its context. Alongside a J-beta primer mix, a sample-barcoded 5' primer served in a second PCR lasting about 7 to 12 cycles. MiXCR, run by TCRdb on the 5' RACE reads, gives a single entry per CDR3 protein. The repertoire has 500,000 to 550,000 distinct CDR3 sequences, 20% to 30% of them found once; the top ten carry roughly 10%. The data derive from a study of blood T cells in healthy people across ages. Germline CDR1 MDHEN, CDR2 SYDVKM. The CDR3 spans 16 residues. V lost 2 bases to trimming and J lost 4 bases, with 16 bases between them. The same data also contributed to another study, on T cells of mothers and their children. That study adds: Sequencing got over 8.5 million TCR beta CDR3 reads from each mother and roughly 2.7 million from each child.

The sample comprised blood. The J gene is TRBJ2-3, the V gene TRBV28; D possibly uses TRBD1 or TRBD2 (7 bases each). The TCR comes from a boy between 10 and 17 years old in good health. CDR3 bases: TGTGCCAGCAGTTTACGCCCCAGGGGGGGGGCAGATACGCAGTATTTT. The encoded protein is CASSLRPRGGADTQYF.